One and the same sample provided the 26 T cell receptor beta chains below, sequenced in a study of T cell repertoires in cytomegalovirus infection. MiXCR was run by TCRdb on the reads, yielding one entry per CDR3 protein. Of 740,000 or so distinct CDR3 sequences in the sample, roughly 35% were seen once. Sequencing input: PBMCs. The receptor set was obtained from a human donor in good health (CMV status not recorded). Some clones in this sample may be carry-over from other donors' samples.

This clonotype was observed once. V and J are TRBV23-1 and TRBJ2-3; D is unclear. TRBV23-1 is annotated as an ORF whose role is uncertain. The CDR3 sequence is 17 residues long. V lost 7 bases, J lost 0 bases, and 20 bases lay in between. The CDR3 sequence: CASNPFTVITSTDTQYF. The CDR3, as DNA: TGCGCCAGCAACCCGTTCACCGTCATTACTAGCACAGATACGCAGTATTTT.

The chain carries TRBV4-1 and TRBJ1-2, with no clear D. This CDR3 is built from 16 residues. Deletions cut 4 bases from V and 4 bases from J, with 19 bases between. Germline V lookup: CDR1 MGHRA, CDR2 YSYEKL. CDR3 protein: CASSLTLEGAFYGYTF. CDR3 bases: TGCGCCAGCAGCCTGACACTCGAAGGAGCTTTCTATGGCTACACCTTC.

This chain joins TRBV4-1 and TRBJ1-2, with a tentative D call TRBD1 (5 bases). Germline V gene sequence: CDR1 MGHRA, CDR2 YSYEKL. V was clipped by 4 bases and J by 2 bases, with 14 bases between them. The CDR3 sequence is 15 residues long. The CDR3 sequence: CASSRMGGDNYGYTF. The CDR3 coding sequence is TGCGCCAGCAGCCGAATGGGGGGAGACAACTATGGCTACACCTTC.

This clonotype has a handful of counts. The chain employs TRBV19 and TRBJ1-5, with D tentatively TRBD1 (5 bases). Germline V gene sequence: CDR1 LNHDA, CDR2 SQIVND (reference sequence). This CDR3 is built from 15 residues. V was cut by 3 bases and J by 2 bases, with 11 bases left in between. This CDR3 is CASSINRRGNQPQHF. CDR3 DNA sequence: TGTGCCAGTAGTATCAACAGGCGCGGCAATCAGCCCCAGCATTTT.

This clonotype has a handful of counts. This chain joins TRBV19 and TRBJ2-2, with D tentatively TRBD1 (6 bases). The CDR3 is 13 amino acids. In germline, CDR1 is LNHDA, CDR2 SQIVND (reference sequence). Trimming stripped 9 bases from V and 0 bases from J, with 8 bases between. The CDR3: CASDRSNTGELFF. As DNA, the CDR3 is TGTGCCAGCGACAGGTCGAACACCGGGGAGCTGTTTTTT.

The CDR3 coding sequence is TGCAGCGTTGTTGGGGCGGTAGGGGAACCCAAAAACATTCAGTACTTC. Translated: CSVVGAVGEPKNIQYF. The J gene is TRBJ2-4, the V gene TRBV29-1; possibly TRBD1 for D (5 bases). The germline CDR1 and CDR2 sequences are SQVTM and ANQGSEA. The CDR3 loop spans 16 amino acids. V was cut by 4 bases and J by 2 bases, with 18 bases left in between.

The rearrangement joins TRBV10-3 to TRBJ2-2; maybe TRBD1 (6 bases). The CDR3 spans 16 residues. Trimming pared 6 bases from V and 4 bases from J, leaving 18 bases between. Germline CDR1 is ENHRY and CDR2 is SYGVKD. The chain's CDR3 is CAISSTGQGTTGELFF. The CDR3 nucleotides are TGTGCCATCAGCTCTACAGGGCAGGGGACCACCGGGGAGCTGTTTTTT.

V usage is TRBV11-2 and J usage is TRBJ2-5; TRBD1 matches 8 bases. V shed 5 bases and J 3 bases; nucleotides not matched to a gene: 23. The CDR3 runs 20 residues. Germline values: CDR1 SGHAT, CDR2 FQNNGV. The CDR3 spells CASSDRTGKAPSGVKETQYF. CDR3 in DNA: TGTGCCAGCAGCGATAGGACAGGGAAGGCCCCCTCAGGGGTTAAAGAGACCCAGTACTTC.

In DNA form, the CDR3 reads TGTGCCAGCAGCTTGAGGCCAGGGGGTAATCAGCCCCAGCATTTT. Protein: CASSLRPGGNQPQHF. The V and J genes are TRBV5-5 and TRBJ1-5, with 7 bases matching TRBD1. This CDR3 is 15 amino acids long. With 1 base clipped from V and 4 bases from J, the junction kept 5 bases outside the gene matches. Germline CDR1 SGHKS, CDR2 YYEKEE (reference sequence).

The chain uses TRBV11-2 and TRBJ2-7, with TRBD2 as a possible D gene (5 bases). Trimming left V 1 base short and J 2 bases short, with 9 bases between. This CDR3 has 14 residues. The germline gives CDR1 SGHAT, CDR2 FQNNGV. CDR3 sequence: CASSLALATYEQYF. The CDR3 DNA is TGTGCCAGCAGCTTAGCTCTAGCCACCTACGAGCAGTACTTC.

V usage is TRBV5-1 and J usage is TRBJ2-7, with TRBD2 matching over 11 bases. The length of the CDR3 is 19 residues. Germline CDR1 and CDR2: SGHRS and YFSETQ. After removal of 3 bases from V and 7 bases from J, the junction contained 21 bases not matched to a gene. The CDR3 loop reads CASSSRGLASGGTPREQYF. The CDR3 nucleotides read TGCGCCAGCAGCTCCAGGGGGCTGGCTAGCGGGGGGACACCTAGAGAGCAGTACTTC.

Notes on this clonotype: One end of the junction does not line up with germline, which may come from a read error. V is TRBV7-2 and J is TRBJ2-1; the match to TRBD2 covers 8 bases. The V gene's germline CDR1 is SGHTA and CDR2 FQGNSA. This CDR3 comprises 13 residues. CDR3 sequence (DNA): TGTGCCAGCAGCTTACAGCGGGAGAATGATCAGTTATTC. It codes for CASSLQRENDQLF.

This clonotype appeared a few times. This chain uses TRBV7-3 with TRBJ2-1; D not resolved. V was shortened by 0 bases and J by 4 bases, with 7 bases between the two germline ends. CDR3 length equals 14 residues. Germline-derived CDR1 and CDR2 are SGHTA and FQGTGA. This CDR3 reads CASSLTTAYNEQFF. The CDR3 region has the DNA TGTGCCAGCAGCTTAACGACGGCGTACAATGAGCAGTTCTTC.

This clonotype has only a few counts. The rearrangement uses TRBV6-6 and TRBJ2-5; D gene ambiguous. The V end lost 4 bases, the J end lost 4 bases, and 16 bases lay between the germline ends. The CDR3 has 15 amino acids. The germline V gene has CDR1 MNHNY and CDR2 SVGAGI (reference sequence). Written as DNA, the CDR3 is TGTGCCAGCAGTTCCTTGAAACTACCCGGAGAGACCCAGTACTTC. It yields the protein CASSSLKLPGETQYF.

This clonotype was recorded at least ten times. CDR3 nucleotides: TGTGCCAGCAGCTTAGCGGGGGGGAGATATGGCTACACCTTC. Translated, it gives CASSLAGGRYGYTF. The rearrangement uses TRBV7-8 and TRBJ1-2; a possible D gene is TRBD1 (5 bases). The CDR3 is 14 residues long. Germline V gene lookup returns CDR1 SGHVS and CDR2 FQNEAQ. The V end was cut by 0 bases, the J end by 5 bases, with 10 bases between.

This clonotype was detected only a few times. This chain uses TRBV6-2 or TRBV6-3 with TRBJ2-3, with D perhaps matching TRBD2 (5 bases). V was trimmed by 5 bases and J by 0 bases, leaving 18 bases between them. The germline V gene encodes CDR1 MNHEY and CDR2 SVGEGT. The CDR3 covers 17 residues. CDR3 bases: TGTGCCAGCAGTGGGAGCGTCCGGACCACTAGCACAGATACGCAGTATTTT. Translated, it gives CASSGSVRTTSTDTQYF.

CDR3 amino acids: CASSPVPGKGSPLHF. The CDR3 DNA reads as TGTGCCAGCAGTCCAGTCCCAGGGAAAGGCTCACCCCTCCACTTT. The gene calls are TRBV12-3 or TRBV12-4 and TRBJ1-6; TRBD1 might be the D (5 bases). Between the trimmed V and J ends, which lost 5 bases and 10 bases, there was a span of 18 bases. The CDR3 runs 15 residues.

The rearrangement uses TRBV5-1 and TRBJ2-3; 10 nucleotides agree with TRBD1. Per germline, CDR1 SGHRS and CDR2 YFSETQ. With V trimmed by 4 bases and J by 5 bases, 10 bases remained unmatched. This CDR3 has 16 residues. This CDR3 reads CASSLPGTGAVDTQYF. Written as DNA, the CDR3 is TGCGCCAGCAGCCTTCCCGGGACAGGGGCCGTAGATACGCAGTATTTT.

CDR3 region: CASSSRTRESTDTQYF. In DNA form, the CDR3 reads TGTGCCAGCAGTTCGAGGACTAGGGAGAGCACAGATACGCAGTATTTT. The genes are TRBV12-3 or TRBV12-4 and TRBJ2-3; 7 nucleotides agree with TRBD2. This CDR3 is 16 amino acids long. The trim removed 4 bases at V and 0 bases at J, leaving 7 bases unmatched.

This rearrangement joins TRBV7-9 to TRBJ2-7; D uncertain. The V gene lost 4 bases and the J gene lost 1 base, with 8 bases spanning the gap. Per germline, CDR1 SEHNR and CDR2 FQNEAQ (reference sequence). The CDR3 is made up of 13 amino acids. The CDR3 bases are TGTGCCAGCAGCTCAAAAGTATCCTACGAGCAGTACTTC. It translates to CASSSKVSYEQYF.

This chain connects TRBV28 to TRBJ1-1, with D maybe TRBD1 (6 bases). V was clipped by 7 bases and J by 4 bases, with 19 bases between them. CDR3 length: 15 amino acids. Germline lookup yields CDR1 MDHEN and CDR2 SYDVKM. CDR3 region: CASIEGQGWGTEAFF. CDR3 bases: TGTGCCAGCATCGAGGGGCAGGGGTGGGGCACTGAAGCTTTCTTT.

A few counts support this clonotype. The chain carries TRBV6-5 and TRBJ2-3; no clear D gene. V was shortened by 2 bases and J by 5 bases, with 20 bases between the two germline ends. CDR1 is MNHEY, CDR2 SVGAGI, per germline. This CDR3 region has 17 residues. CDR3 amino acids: CASSYGRNTWDIDTQYF. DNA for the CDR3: TGTGCCAGCAGTTACGGCCGGAACACATGGGATATAGATACGCAGTATTTT.

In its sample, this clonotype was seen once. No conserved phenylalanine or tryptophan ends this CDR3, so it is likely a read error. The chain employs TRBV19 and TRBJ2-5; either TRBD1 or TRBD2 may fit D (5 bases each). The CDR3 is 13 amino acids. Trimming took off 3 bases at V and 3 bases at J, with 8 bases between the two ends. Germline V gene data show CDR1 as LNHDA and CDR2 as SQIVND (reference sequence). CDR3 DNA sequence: TGTGCCAGTAGTATGCGAGGGGAAGAGACCCAGTACCTC. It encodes CASSMRGEETQYL.

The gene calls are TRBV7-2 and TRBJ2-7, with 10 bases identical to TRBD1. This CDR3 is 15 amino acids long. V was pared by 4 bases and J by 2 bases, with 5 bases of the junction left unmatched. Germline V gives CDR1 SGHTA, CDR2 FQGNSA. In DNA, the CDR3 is TGTGCCAGCAGCTCAGGACAGGGGGAAACCTACGAGCAGTACTTC. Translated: CASSSGQGETYEQYF. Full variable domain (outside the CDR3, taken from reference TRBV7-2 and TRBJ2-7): GAGVSQSPSNKVTEKGKDVELRCDPISGHTALYWYRQSLGQGLEFLIYFQGNSAPDKSGLPSDRFSAERTGGSVSTLTIQRTQQEDSAVYLCASSSGQGETYEQYFGPGTRLTVT.

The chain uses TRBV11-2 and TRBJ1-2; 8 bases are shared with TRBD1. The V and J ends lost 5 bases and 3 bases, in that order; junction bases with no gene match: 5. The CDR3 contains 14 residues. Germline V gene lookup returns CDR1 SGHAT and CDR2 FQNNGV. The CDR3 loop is CASSPHRGDYGYTF. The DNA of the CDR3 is TGTGCCAGCAGCCCCCACAGGGGGGACTATGGCTACACCTTC.

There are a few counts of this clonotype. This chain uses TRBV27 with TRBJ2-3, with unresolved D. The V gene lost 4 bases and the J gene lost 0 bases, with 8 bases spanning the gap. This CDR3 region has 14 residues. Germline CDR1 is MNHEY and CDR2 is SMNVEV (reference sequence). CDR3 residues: CASSYGSSTDTQYF. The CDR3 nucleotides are TGTGCCAGCAGTTACGGGTCCAGCACAGATACGCAGTATTTT.